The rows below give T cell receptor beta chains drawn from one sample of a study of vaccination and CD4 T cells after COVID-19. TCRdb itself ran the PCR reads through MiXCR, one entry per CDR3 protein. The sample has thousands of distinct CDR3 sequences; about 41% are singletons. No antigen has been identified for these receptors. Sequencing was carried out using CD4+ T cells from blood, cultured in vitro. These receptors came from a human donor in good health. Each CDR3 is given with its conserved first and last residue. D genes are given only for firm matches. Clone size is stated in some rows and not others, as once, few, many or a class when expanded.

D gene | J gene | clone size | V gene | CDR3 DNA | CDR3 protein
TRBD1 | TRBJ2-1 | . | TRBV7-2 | TGTGCCAGCAGCTGGACAGGGGGCGCAGGCAATGAGCAGTTCTTC | CASSWTGGAGNEQFF
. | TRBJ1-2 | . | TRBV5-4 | TGTGCCAGCAGCCGCCCTGCCGGGAACTATGGCTACACCTTC | CASSRPAGNYGYTF
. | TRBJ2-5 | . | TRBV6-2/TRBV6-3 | TGTGCCAGCAGTTACCGGAGGGAAGAGACCCAGTACTTC | CASSYRREETQYF
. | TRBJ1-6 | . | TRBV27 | TGTACCAGCCGAACAGCGGTATCACCCCTCCACTTT | CTSRTAVSPLHF
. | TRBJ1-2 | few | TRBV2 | TGTGCCAGCAGTTCGGCAGGGCTGCTAGGCTACACCTTC | CASSSAGLLGYTF
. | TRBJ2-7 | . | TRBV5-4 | TGTGCCAGCAGCTCCGGACCTCAGGCCGGCCAGTACTTC | CASSSGPQAGQYF
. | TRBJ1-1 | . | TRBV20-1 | TGCAGTGCTACTACGACTGTGAACACTGAAGCTTTCTTT | CSATTTVNTEAFF
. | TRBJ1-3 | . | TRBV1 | TGCACCAGCAGCCGGGGGAAGCCATCTGGAAACACCATATATTTT | CTSSRGKPSGNTIYF
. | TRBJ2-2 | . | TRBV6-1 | TGTGCCAGCAGCCGTCAGGGTACCGGGGAGCTGTTTTTT | CASSRQGTGELFF
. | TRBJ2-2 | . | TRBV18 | TGTGCCAGCTCACCCTGGGGGACCGGGGAGCTGTTTTTT | CASSPWGTGELFF
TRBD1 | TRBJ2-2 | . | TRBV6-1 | TGTGCCAGCAGTGACGGACAGGGCTCGAACACCGGGGAGCTGTTTTTT | CASSDGQGSNTGELFF
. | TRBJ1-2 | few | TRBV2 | TGTGCCAGCAGTGAAGGGGGCAGAAACTATGGCTACACCTTC | CASSEGGRNYGYTF
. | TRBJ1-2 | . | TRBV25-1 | TGTGCCAGCAGCGAGGTCGGCTACACCTTC | CASSEVGYTF
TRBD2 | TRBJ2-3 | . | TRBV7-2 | TGTGCCAGCAGCTGGACTAGCGCTAGCACAGATACGCAGTATTTT | CASSWTSASTDTQYF
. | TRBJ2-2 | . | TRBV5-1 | TGCGCCAGCAGTAGTTTGGCCCCGAACACCGGGGAGCTGTTTTTT | CASSSLAPNTGELFF
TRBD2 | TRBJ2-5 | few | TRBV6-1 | TGTGCCAGCAGCTGGACTAGCCAAGAGACCCAGTACTTC | CASSWTSQETQYF
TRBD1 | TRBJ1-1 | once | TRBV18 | TGTGCCAGCTCACCCCCGGGACAGGGGATTCAGGGAGCTTTCTTT | CASSPPGQGIQGAFF
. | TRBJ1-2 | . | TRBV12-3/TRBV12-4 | TGTGCCAGCAGCCGGACGGGTCAAAGCTACACCTTC | CASSRTGQSYTF
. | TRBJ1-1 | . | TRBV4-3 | TGCGCCAGCAGCCAAGAATGGGCGGGGGTGGGAAAGGGAACTGAAGCTTTCTTT | CASSQEWAGVGKGTEAFF
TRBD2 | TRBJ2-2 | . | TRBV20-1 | TGCAGTGCTAGGATGGCGGGAGCGGGCACCGGGGAGCTGTTTTTT | CSARMAGAGTGELFF
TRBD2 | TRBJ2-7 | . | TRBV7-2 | TGTGCTGCGGGGGCCTACGAGCAGTACTTC | CAAGAYEQYF
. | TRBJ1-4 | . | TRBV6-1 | TGTGCCAGCAGTGAAGATCCAGGCCCTAATGAAAAACTGTTTTTT | CASSEDPGPNEKLFF
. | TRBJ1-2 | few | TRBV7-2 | TGTGCCAGCAGCTACTCGGCAGGGAACTATGGCTACACCTTC | CASSYSAGNYGYTF
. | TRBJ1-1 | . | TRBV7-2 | TGTGCCAGCGAAAGGCAGGGGTCTTCGAACACTGAAGCTTTCTTT | CASERQGSSNTEAFF
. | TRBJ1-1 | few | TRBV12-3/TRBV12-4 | TGTGCCAGCAGTTTTGGCCCTTCGGTGGCTTTCTTT | CASSFGPSVAFF
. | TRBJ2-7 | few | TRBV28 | TGTGCCAGCAGTTTACACAGACTAACCTACGAGCAGTACTTC | CASSLHRLTYEQYF
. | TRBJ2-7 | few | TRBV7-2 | TGTGCCAGCAGCTGGGCGGTCGGCGGGGTTACGGGGTCCTACGAGCAGTACTTC | CASSWAVGGVTGSYEQYF
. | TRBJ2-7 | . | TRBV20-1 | TGCAGTGCTAGAAGGTCGGAAATAGACTACGAGCAGTACTTC | CSARRSEIDYEQYF
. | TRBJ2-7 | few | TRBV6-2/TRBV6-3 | TGTGCCAGCAGTTACTCGGGCCCGTTTAGCGGATTTTTAGGGGAGCAGTACTTC | CASSYSGPFSGFLGEQYF
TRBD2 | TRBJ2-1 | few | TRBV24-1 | TGTGCCACCAGTGAAACTAGCGGGAGGAATAATGAGCAGTTCTTC | CATSETSGRNNEQFF
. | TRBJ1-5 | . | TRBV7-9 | TGTGCCAGCAGCCTAGCCAGGGGTCTCGAAAATCAGCCCCAGCATTTT | CASSLARGLENQPQHF
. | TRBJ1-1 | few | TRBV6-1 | TGTGCCACTCAGACGGTCATGAACACTGAAGCTTTCTTT | CATQTVMNTEAFF
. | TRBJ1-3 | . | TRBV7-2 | TGTGCCAGCAGCCGCCGACTAGGAGCTGGAAACACCATATATTTT | CASSRRLGAGNTIYF
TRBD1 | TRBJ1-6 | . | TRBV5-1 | TGCGCCAGCAGGGAAGGACAGGGAGGTAATTCACCCCTCCACTTT | CASREGQGGNSPLHF
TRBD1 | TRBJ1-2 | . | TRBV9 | TGTGCCAGCAGCGAACAGGGGCCCTATGGCTACACCTTC | CASSEQGPYGYTF
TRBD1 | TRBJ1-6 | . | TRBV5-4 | TGTGCCAGCAGCGGGGGAGACAGGGGGAATTCACCCCTCCACTTT | CASSGGDRGNSPLHF
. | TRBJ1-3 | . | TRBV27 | TGTGCCAGCAGTTTAACAAGGTTCGGAAACACCATATATTTT | CASSLTRFGNTIYF
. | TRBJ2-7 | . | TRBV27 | TGTGCCAGCAGTTTAAACAGCTACGAGCAGTACTTC | CASSLNSYEQYF
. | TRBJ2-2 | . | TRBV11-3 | TGTGCCAGCAGCTTACCCGGTGGAGTCACCGGGGAGCTGTTTTTT | CASSLPGGVTGELFF
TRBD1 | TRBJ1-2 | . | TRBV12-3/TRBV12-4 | TGTGCCAGCAGAGCCGGGACAGGGGCGTTTGGAGGCTACACCTTC | CASRAGTGAFGGYTF
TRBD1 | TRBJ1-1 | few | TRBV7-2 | TGTGCCAGCAGCTTAGGAGACAGGGTCGCGAACACTGAAGCTTTCTTT | CASSLGDRVANTEAFF
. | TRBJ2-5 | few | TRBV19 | TGTGCCAGTAGTATCAAAGGTCCAGAGACCCAGTACTTC | CASSIKGPETQYF
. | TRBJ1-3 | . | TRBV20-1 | TGCAGTGTGAGGCTTCACTCTGGAAACACCATATATTTT | CSVRLHSGNTIYF
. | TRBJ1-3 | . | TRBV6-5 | TGTGCCAGCAGTTACATTGGGGTAAACACCATATATTTT | CASSYIGVNTIYF
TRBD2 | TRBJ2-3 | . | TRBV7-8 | TGTGCCAGCAGCGCCAGCGGGGGGGCCGGAGGCGGCCACGGCACAGATACGCAGTATTTT | CASSASGGAGGGHGTDTQYF
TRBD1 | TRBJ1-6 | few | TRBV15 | TGTGCCACCAGCAGAACCGGGACAGGGGACAACTCCTATAATTCACCCCTCCACTTT | CATSRTGTGDNSYNSPLHF
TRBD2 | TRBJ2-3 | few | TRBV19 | TGTGCCAGTAGTCCCGAGCGGGGGCTCACAGATACGCAGTATTTT | CASSPERGLTDTQYF
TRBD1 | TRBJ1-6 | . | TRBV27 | TGTGCCAGCAGTTTGATGACAGGGGTGAATTCACCCCTCCACTTT | CASSLMTGVNSPLHF
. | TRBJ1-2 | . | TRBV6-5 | TGTGCCAGCAGTTACTCGATCTCGACCGGGGGCGATCTAAAAGGCTACACCTTC | CASSYSISTGGDLKGYTF
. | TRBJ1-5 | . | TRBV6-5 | TGTGCCAGCAGTTACTCGAGGGCTGGGGCGGGGGGAAATCAGCCCCAGCATTTT | CASSYSRAGAGGNQPQHF
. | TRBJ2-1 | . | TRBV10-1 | TGCGCCAGCAGTGAGTCGAAGGGCCCGCGGGGCAATGAGCAGTTCTTC | CASSESKGPRGNEQFF
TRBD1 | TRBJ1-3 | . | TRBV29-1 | TGCAGCGTGGGGACAGGAACATCTGGAAACACCATATATTTT | CSVGTGTSGNTIYF
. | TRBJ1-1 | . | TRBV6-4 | TGTGCCAGCAGTTACAGGGAGTACACTGAAGCTTTCTTT | CASSYREYTEAFF
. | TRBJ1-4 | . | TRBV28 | TGTGCCAGCAGTGGCCCAGGAGTTGAAAAACTGTTTTTT | CASSGPGVEKLFF
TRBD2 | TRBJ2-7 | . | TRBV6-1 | TGTGCCAGCAGTGAAGGGCCTAGCGGGGCCTACGAGCAGTACTTC | CASSEGPSGAYEQYF
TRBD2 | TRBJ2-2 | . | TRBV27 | TGTGCCAGCAGTTTAAGTCTAGCGGGAGGAAGGGAGCTGTTTTTT | CASSLSLAGGRELFF
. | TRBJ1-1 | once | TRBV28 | TGTGCCAGCAGTTTCAGGGGCACTGAAGCTTTCTTT | CASSFRGTEAFF